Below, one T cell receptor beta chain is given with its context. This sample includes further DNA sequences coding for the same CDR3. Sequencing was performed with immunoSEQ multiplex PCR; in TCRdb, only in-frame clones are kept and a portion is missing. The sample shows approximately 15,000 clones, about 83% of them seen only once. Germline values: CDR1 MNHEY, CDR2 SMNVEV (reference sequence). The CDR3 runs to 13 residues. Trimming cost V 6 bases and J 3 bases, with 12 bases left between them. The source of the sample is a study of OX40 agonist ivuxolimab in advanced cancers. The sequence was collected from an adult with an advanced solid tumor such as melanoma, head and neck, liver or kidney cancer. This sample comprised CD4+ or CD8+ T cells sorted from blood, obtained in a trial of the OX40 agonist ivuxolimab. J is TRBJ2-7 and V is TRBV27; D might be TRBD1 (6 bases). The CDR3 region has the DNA TGTGCCAGCAGCAGGGGACCAAGCTACGAGCAGTACTTC. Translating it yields CASSRGPSYEQYF.